This paragraph covers one TCR beta chain sequence. Its antigen is as yet unknown. The sample belongs to a study of cytomegalovirus exposure and HLA in healthy donors. Study summary: A preliminary data release comprised around 85 million unique TCRs obtained from HLA-typed donors.

General study results and limits: In vitro work confirmed that a few CMV-associated chains recognize CMV antigens.

The PCR employed 60 Vbeta primers together with 13 Jbeta primers. The repertoire was sequenced with immunoSEQ multiplex PCR; TCRdb's copy has only in-frame clones and lacks some. The sample contains about 200,000 clones, around three quarters of which appear only once. This CDR3 region has 15 residues. Germline V gene sequence: CDR1 MGHRA, CDR2 YSYEKL. V was cut by 4 bases and J by 0 bases, with 10 bases left in between. Sample: PBMCs. This sequence was found in a middle-aged man in good health and CMV-seronegative. This chain connects TRBV4-1 to TRBJ2-1; no firm D call. CDR3 coding DNA: TGCGCCAGCAGCCTCACTCTGAGCTCCTACAATGAGCAGTTCTTC. This encodes CASSLTLSSYNEQFF.